The clone carrying this TCR beta chain was seen ten or more times. This sample stems from a study of shared clonotypes between healthy human individuals. There were only Caucasian adults among the donors, and all lived in Nashville, Tennessee. TCRdb's table, derived via immunoSEQ multiplex PCR, lists solely in-frame clones and lacks some. The sample contains hundreds of thousands of clones, 72% of which appear only once. The V gene end was trimmed by 6 bases and the J gene end by 4 bases; junction bases not matched to a gene: 7. Germline V gives CDR1 MNHNY, CDR2 SVGAGI (reference sequence). CDR3 length: 15 residues.

Sequencing input: memory CD4+ T cells sorted from blood. Subset: CD45RA-negative fraction. The clonotype was recovered from a woman under 40 in good health. The chain has TRBV6-6 and TRBJ2-2; 8 nucleotides line up with TRBD2. CDR3 nucleotides: TGTGCCAGCAGATTTAGCGGGACGGGCACCGGGGAGCTGTTTTTT. Its protein product is CASRFSGTGTGELFF.